This TCR beta chain was found in a study of CD8 T cells in ankylosing spondylitis. This clonotype was counted ten times or more. Antigen unknown. TCRdb used MiXCR to reprocess the 5' RACE reads, holding one entry per CDR3 protein. The sample carries 450,000 to 550,000 distinct CDR3 sequences, 5.3% recorded once. This CDR3 region has 12 residues. The germline gives CDR1 KGHSH, CDR2 LQKENI. The germline V and J ends were trimmed by 1 base and 6 bases, with 5 bases remaining between them. Study observations and caveats: Blood from ankylosing spondylitis patients appeared to carry a characteristic eight-variant TCR beta motif.

The specimen sequenced was blood, either unsorted or a sorted T cell fraction (not recorded which). This chain connects TRBV18 to TRBJ2-3; no firm D call. The sequence came from a male donor with ankylosing spondylitis. In DNA form, the CDR3 reads TGTGCCAGCTCACCACTATCGGATACGCAGTATTTT. This codes for CASSPLSDTQYF.